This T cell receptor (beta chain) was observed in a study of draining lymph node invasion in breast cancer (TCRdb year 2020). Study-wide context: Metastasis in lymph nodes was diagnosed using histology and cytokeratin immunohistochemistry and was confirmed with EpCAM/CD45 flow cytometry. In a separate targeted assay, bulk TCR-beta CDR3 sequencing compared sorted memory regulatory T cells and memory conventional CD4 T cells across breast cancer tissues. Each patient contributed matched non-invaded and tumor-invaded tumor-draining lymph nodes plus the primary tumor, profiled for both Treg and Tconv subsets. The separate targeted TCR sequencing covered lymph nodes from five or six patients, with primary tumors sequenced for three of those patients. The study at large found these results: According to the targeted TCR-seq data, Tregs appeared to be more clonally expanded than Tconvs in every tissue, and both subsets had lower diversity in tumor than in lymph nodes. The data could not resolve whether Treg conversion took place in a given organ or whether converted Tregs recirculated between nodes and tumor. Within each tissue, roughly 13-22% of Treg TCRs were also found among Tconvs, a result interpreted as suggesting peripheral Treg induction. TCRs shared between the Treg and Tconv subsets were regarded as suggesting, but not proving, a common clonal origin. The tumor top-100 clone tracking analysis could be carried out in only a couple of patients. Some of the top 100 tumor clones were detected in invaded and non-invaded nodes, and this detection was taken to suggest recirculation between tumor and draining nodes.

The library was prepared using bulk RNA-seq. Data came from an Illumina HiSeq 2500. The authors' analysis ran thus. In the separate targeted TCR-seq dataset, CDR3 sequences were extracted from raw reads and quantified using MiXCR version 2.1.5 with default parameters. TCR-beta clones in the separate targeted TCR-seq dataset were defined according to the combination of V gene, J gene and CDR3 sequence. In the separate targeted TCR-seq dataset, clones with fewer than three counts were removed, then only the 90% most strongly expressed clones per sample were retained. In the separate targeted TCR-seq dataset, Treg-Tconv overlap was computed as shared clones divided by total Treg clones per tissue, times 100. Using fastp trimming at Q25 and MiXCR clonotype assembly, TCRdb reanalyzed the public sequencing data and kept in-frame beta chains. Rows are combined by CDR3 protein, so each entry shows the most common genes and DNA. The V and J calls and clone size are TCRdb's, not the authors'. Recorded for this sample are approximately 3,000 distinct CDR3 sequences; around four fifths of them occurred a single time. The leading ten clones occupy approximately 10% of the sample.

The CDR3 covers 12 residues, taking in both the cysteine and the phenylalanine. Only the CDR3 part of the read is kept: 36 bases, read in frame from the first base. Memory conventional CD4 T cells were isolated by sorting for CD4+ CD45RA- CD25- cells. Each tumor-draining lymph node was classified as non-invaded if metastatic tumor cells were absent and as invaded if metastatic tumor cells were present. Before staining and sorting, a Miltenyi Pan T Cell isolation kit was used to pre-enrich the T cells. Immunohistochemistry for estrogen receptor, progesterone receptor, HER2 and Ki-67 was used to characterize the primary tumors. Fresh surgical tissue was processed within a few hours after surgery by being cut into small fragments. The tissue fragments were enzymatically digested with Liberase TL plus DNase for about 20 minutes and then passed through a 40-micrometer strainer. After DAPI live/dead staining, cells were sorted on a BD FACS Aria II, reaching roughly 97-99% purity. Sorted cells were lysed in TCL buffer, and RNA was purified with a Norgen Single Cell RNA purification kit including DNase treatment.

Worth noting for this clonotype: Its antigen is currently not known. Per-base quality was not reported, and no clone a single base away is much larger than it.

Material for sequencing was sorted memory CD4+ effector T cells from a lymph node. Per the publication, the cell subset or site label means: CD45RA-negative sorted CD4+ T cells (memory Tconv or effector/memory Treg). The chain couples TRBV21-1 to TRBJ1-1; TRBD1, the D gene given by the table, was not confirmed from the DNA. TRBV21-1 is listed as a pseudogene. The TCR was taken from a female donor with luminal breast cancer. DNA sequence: TGTGCCAGCAGCAAGGGGGGGTCAGAAGCTTTCTTT. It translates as CASSKGGSEAFF.